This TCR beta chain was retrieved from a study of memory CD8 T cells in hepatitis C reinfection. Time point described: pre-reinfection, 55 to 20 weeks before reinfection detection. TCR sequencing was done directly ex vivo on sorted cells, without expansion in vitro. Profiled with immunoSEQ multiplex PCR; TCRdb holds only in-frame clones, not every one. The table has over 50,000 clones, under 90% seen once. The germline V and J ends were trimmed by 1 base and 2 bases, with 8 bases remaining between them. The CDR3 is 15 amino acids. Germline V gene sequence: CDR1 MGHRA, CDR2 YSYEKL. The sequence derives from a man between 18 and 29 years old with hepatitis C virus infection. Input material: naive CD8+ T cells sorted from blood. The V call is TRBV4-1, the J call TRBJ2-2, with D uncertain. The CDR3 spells CASSQVGSNTGELFF. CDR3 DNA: TGCGCCAGCAGCCAAGTGGGCTCCAACACCGGGGAGCTGTTTTTT.